Below, 6 T cell receptor beta chains from the same sample are listed, as sequenced in a study of vaccination effects on CD4 cells after COVID-19. Assay used: immunoSEQ multiplex PCR; TCRdb lists only in-frame clones, some missing. Of about 34,000 clones in the sample, around three quarters are singletons; the top ten hold around 30%. Their target antigens are unknown. Viral peptide pool expansion of antigen-specific CD4+ T cells preceded sequencing in the ViraFEST assay. Cells that had been cultured for 9 to 10 days were the source of isolated CD4+ T cells. People in the vaccine group had not been infected with SARS-CoV-2 before, and their nucleocapsid antibodies were negative. The sample here was CD4+ T cells from PBMCs cultured with HCoV-OC43 spike peptides, taken before COVID-19 vaccination. Subset here: HCoV-OC43 spike overlapping peptide pool stimulation. The receptors were sampled from a human donor who received a COVID-19 vaccine.

Only one count was recorded for this clone. This chain connects TRBV12-3 or TRBV12-4 to TRBJ2-1; no firm D call. This CDR3 has 13 amino acids. The V and J ends lost 8 bases and 3 bases respectively, with 11 bases between them. CDR3: CASEGSSYNEQFF. Written as DNA, the CDR3 is TGTGCCAGCGAAGGGTCTAGCTACAATGAGCAGTTCTTC.

The V call is TRBV7-2, the J call TRBJ2-4; TRBD2 matches 7 bases. The length of the CDR3 is 12 residues. V gave up 3 bases and J gave up 15 bases; unmatched junction bases: 8. Germline CDR1 reads SGHTA; CDR2 reads FQGNSA. DNA for the CDR3: TGTGCCAGCAGCTTCGGACTAGGTCGGAGGTACTTC. Translation gives CASSFGLGRRYF.

The V gene is TRBV6-5, the J gene TRBJ2-7; a weak D match, TRBD2 (5 bases). There are 13 residues in the CDR3. Trimming took 8 bases from V and 5 from J, leaving 16 bases between them. Germline assignment: CDR1 MNHEY and CDR2 SVGAGI. The chain's CDR3 is CASSRSTTNEQYF. Written as DNA, the CDR3 is TGTGCCAGCTCCCGGTCGACTACAAACGAGCAGTACTTC.

This clone was counted between two and nine times. V and J are TRBV7-9 and TRBJ1-2, with D possibly matching TRBD1 (6 bases). CDR3 length: 13 residues. Trimming took off 5 bases at V and 6 bases at J, with 13 bases between the two ends. Germline V gives CDR1 SEHNR, CDR2 FQNEAQ (reference sequence). In DNA form, the CDR3 reads TGTGCCAGCAGCATTACAGGGTTGGATGGCTACACCTTC. As protein: CASSITGLDGYTF.

This sequence joins TRBV27 and TRBJ2-2, with D possibly matching TRBD2 (6 bases). The germline V gene encodes CDR1 MNHEY and CDR2 SMNVEV (reference sequence). The CDR3 spans 14 residues. Trimming left V 5 bases short and J 7 bases short, with 14 bases between. The CDR3 region is CASSTSGGVGELFF. The CDR3 bases are TGTGCCAGCAGTACCTCTGGCGGGGTCGGGGAGCTGTTTTTT.

The rearrangement links TRBV25-1 to TRBJ2-2; 11 bases align to TRBD2. Germline lookup yields CDR1 MGHDK and CDR2 SYGVNS. V gave up 6 bases and J gave up 7 bases; unmatched junction bases: 7. The CDR3 consists of 15 residues. The CDR3 protein is CASRRASGGFGELFF. The DNA for the CDR3 is TGTGCCAGCAGGAGGGCTAGCGGGGGGTTCGGGGAGCTGTTTTTT. Filled out from reference TRBV25-1 and TRBJ2-2, the complete variable domain reads EADIYQTPRYLVIGTGKKITLECSQTMGHDKMYWYQQDPGMELHLIHYSYGVNSTEKGDLSSESTVSRIRTEHFPLTLESARPSHTSQYLCASRRASGGFGELFFGEGSRLTVL.